A single sample gave rise to the 15 T cell receptor beta chains below, sequenced in a study of blood T cell repertoires in COVID-19. Profiled with immunoSEQ multiplex PCR; TCRdb holds only in-frame clones, not every one. The table includes about 230,000 clones, about nine tenths detected once. What was sequenced was PBMCs or T cells enriched from blood (not recorded which). The receptors originated from a woman in her 40s with acute COVID-19.

The chain links TRBV5-1 to TRBJ2-1; 10 nucleotides align to TRBD2. The CDR3 is 15 amino acids. Trimming took 6 bases from V and 1 from J; bases not matched to a gene: 4. Germline lookup yields CDR1 SGHRS and CDR2 YFSETQ. Here the CDR3 DNA reads TGCGCCAGCACTCTAGCGGGGGAATCCTACAATGAGCAGTTCTTC. Amino acid sequence: CASTLAGESYNEQFF. Combining the CDR3 with reference TRBV5-1 and TRBJ2-1 gives the whole variable domain KAGVTQTPRYLIKTRGQQVTLSCSPISGHRSVSWYQQTPGQGLQFLFEYFSETQRNKGNFPGRFSGRQFSNSRSEMNVSTLELGDSALYLCASTLAGESYNEQFFGPGTRLTVL.

The chain employs TRBV9 and TRBJ2-5; D remains unclear. V shed 0 bases and J shed 5 bases, with 20 bases lying between them. The length of the CDR3 is 17 residues. Germline V gene lookup returns CDR1 SGDLS and CDR2 YYNGEE. Here the CDR3 reads CASSVGLGSPIEETQYF. DNA for the CDR3: TGTGCCAGCAGCGTAGGTCTAGGCAGCCCCATAGAGGAGACCCAGTACTTC.

This clone was seen just once. The J gene is TRBJ2-2, the V gene TRBV30; the D gene is possibly TRBD2 (6 bases). There are 14 residues in the CDR3. Germline lookup yields CDR1 GTSNPN and CDR2 SVGIG (reference sequence). V was trimmed by 4 bases and J by 3 bases, leaving 12 bases between them. In DNA, the CDR3 is TGTGCCTGGATGCGGGACGGCTACACCGGGGAGCTGTTTTTT. Residues: CAWMRDGYTGELFF.

V and J are TRBV2 and TRBJ2-1; 13 bases are shared with TRBD2. After removal of 7 bases from V and 8 bases from J, the junction contained 8 bases not matched to a gene. From germline, CDR1 is SNHLY and CDR2 FYNNEI. CDR3 length: 15 amino acids. The CDR3 protein is CASIATSGGIYEQFF. The CDR3 DNA reads TGTGCCAGCATCGCGACTAGCGGGGGGATTTATGAGCAGTTCTTC.

The chain recombines TRBV10-3 with TRBJ1-2; 11 bases fit TRBD1. Per germline, CDR1 ENHRY and CDR2 SYGVKD. The CDR3 is made up of 13 amino acids. The ends lost 7 bases at V and 8 bases at J; junction bases unmatched: 6. The DNA for the CDR3 is TGTGCCATCAACCGGGACAGGGGGTACGGCTACACCTTC. This encodes CAINRDRGYGYTF.

This chain links TRBV5-4 with TRBJ1-1; D gene ambiguous. The CDR3 loop spans 14 amino acids. Trimming removed 4 bases from V and 11 bases from J, with 21 bases in between. CDR1 SGHNT and CDR2 YYREEE come from the germline V gene (reference sequence). The CDR3 sequence: CASSQTGLPNEAFF. The CDR3 DNA reads as TGTGCCAGCAGCCAGACTGGACTACCCAACGAGGCTTTCTTT.

The CDR3 loop is CASSETGVYGYTF. The DNA of the CDR3 is TGTGCCAGCAGCGAGACAGGGGTCTATGGCTACACCTTC. The chain has TRBV7-2 and TRBJ1-2; 8 nucleotides match TRBD1. V lost 5 bases and J lost 4; bases outside the gene matches: 3. Germline CDR1 is SGHTA and CDR2 is FQGNSA. The CDR3 consists of 13 residues.

The chain couples TRBV6-2 or TRBV6-3 to TRBJ2-7, with 9 bases identical to TRBD1. This CDR3 region has 15 residues. Germline V gene lookup returns CDR1 MNHEY and CDR2 SVGEGT. The trim removed 4 bases at V and 6 bases at J, leaving 10 bases unmatched. Written as DNA, the CDR3 is TGTGCCAGCAGTTCCCGGGACAGGGACGTGGGCGAGCAGTACGTC. Encoded protein: CASSSRDRDVGEQYV.

J is TRBJ1-5 and V is TRBV3-1 (or the pseudogene TRBV3-2); D unclear. There are 16 residues in the CDR3. Trimming cost V 4 bases and J 0 bases, with 13 bases left between them. Germline loops: CDR1 LGHDT, CDR2 YNNKEL (reference sequence). CDR3 residues: CASSRASLGSNQPQHF. CDR3 coding DNA: TGTGCCAGCAGCCGGGCCTCACTTGGTAGCAATCAGCCCCAGCATTTT.

This chain uses TRBV9 with TRBJ1-2, with TRBD1 matching 9 bases. With V trimmed by 1 base and J by 8 bases, 3 bases remained unmatched. Germline V CDR1 and CDR2: SGDLS, YYNGEE. This CDR3 has 13 amino acids. The CDR3 bases are TGTGCCAGCAGCGTAACAGGGGGCAAGGGCTACACCTTC. Encoded protein: CASSVTGGKGYTF. Combining the CDR3 with reference TRBV9 and TRBJ1-2 gives the whole variable domain DSGVTQTPKHLITATGQRVTLRCSPRSGDLSVYWYQQSLDQGLQFLIQYYNGEERAKGNILERFSAQQFPDLHSELNLSSLELGDSALYFCASSVTGGKGYTFGSGTRLTVV.

This chain links TRBV27 with TRBJ2-5, with D possibly TRBD2 on 5 matching bases. V was cut by 3 bases and J by 4 bases, with 12 bases left in between. This CDR3 region has 14 residues. The germline V gene encodes CDR1 MNHEY and CDR2 SMNVEV (reference sequence). The CDR3, as DNA: TGTGCCAGCAGTTTTCGGGATGGGAGAGAGACCCAGTACTTC. It yields the protein CASSFRDGRETQYF.

The genes are TRBV7-9 and TRBJ2-1; 9 bases are a match to TRBD1. Germline-derived CDR1 and CDR2 are SEHNR and FQNEAQ (reference sequence). After removal of 7 bases from V and 8 bases from J, the junction contained 9 bases not matched to a gene. CDR3 size: 14 residues. This CDR3 is CASNLQGAFYEQFF. The CDR3 DNA reads as TGTGCCAGCAACCTACAGGGGGCATTCTATGAGCAGTTCTTC. Looking up the rest from reference TRBV7-9 and TRBJ2-1 gives the full variable domain: DTGVSQNPRHKITKRGQNVTFRCDPISEHNRLYWYRQTLGQGPEFLTYFQNEAQLEKSRLLSDRFSAERPKGSFSTLEIQRTEQGDSAMYLCASNLQGAFYEQFFGPGTRLTVL.

The genes are TRBV9 and TRBJ2-3; 7 bases align to TRBD2. Unmatched junction bases numbered 6, after V lost 4 bases and J lost 1 base. CDR1 is SGDLS and CDR2 is YYNGEE in the germline V gene. This CDR3 region has 15 residues. CDR3 sequence (DNA): TGTGCCAGCAGCTTTATGGGGGGGGGCACAGATACGCAGTATTTT. Translation gives CASSFMGGGTDTQYF.

The gene calls are TRBV15 and TRBJ2-5, with a weak D call TRBD2 (5 bases). CDR1 LNHNV and CDR2 YYDKDF come from the germline V gene (reference sequence). The CDR3 totals 15 residues. The V end lost 5 bases, the J end lost 5 bases, and 18 bases lay between the germline ends. CDR3 protein: CATSQEGPAQETQYF. The DNA for the CDR3 is TGTGCCACCAGCCAAGAGGGCCCAGCTCAGGAGACCCAGTACTTC.

The chain is built from TRBV19 and TRBJ1-2, with TRBD1 matching over 7 bases. CDR3 length equals 15 residues. The V gene's germline CDR1 is LNHDA and CDR2 SQIVND (reference sequence). Trimming cost V 10 bases and J 8 bases; bases outside gene matches: 19. The CDR3 spells CATERWGQGERGYTF. The CDR3 coding sequence is TGTGCCACCGAACGGTGGGGCCAGGGGGAAAGGGGCTACACCTTC.